The 10 T cell receptor beta chains below all came from one sample that was sequenced in a study of spatial heterogeneity in lung cancer. Time point defined: sample taken at primary tumor resection. The sequenced material consisted of unsorted whole RNA from tumor, nontumor lung or frozen PBMC. TCRdb reprocessed the 5' RACE reads via MiXCR and lists one record per CDR3 protein. The table lists roughly 4,500 distinct CDR3 sequences, about a third of them singletons. The sequences come from PBMCs, collected at surgery. The receptors derive from a male donor with early-stage non-small cell lung cancer.

Details on this clonotype: This beta chain is an off-target read within a library intended for alpha chains, so its frequency means little. The chain couples TRBV28 to TRBJ1-2; 8 bases are a match to TRBD1. Germline V gene sequence: CDR1 MDHEN, CDR2 SYDVKM. This CDR3 spans 16 amino acids. With 2 bases clipped from V and 0 bases from J, the junction kept 5 bases outside the gene matches. The CDR3 DNA reads TGTGCCAGCAGTTTAGCAGGGGGCCGCTCTAACTATGGCTACACCTTC. Amino acid sequence: CASSLAGGRSNYGYTF.

This clonotype is a singleton in its sample. For a library built for alpha chains, this beta chain is a stray read; little rests on its size. The chain couples TRBV29-1 to TRBJ2-7; a weak D match, TRBD1 (6 bases). Germline V lookup: CDR1 SQVTM, CDR2 ANQGSEA. Trimming shortened V by 4 bases and J by 2 bases, and 18 bases separated the two germline ends. There are 15 residues in the CDR3. CDR3 amino acids: CSVGGFQGYPYEQYF. As DNA, the CDR3 is TGCAGCGTTGGAGGTTTTCAGGGGTACCCCTACGAGCAGTACTTC.

This clonotype turned up a few times. Since the library was made to target alpha chains, this beta chain is a stray read and its abundance is not meaningful. This chain joins TRBV6-5 and TRBJ2-1; D not resolved. CDR1 and CDR2 from the germline V gene are MNHEY and SVGAGI. The V end was cut by 6 bases, the J end by 2 bases, with 11 bases between. This CDR3 has 14 amino acids. The CDR3 region has the DNA TGTGCCAGCAGCCCCCGGGTCGCCTACAATGAGCAGTTCTTC. It encodes CASSPRVAYNEQFF.

Of note for this clonotype: It may be a read error: a sequence one base away is much more abundant. A library prepared for alpha chains yielded this beta chain as an off-target read; its size is of little meaning. The gene calls are TRBV24-1 and TRBJ2-7, with a possible D match to TRBD1 (5 bases). Germline CDR1 KGHDR, CDR2 SFDVKD. The CDR3 consists of 15 residues. CDR3 amino acids: CVTSDPLTASYEQYF. CDR3 sequence (DNA): TGTGTCACCAGTGACCCTTTGACAGCCTCCTACGAGCAGTACTTC.

This clonotype was seen a single time. This beta chain slipped into a library made for alpha chains as a stray read, so its size is not meaningful. The V and J genes are TRBV7-2 and TRBJ2-7, with TRBD1 as a possible D gene (5 bases). CDR1 SGHTA and CDR2 FQGNSA come from the germline V gene. The CDR3 extends over 17 amino acids. V was cut by 2 bases and J by 4 bases, with 21 bases left in between. The CDR3 DNA is TGTGCCAGCAGCTTAATGTTGCAGGGCCCTACGTCGTACGAGCAGTACTTC. The encoded protein is CASSLMLQGPTSYEQYF.

Concerning this clonotype itself: Since it is a stray read in a library aimed at alpha chains, this beta chain has a size that is not meaningful. The chain recombines TRBV29-1 with TRBJ2-5, with D unclear. With 7 bases removed from V and 2 bases from J, the gap between germline ends came to 11 bases. CDR1 and CDR2 from the germline V gene are SQVTM and ANQGSEA. The CDR3 contains 12 residues. As DNA, the CDR3 is TGCAGCGGTGGGATTCGACAAGAGACCCAGTACTTC. It encodes CSGGIRQETQYF.

A note on this clonotype: Because the library targeted alpha chains, this beta chain is an off-target read whose size means little. V usage is TRBV19 and J usage is TRBJ2-2; TRBD1 agrees at 9 bases. The ends lost 5 bases at V and 2 bases at J; junction bases unmatched: 12. The CDR3 length is 18 residues. The V gene's germline CDR1 is LNHDA and CDR2 SQIVND (reference sequence). CDR3: CASSWRTGAFQNTGELFF. CDR3 in DNA: TGTGCCAGTAGTTGGAGGACAGGGGCATTCCAAAACACCGGGGAGCTGTTTTTT.

Comments on this clonotype: A library made for alpha chains picked up this beta chain off target, so its size means little. This chain uses TRBV7-9 with TRBJ2-5, with 8 nucleotides matching TRBD1. The CDR3 is 16 residues long. V gave up 4 bases and J gave up 2 bases; unmatched junction bases: 9. In germline, CDR1 is SEHNR, CDR2 FQNEAQ (reference sequence). The CDR3: CASSSDTGGWQETQYF. As DNA, the CDR3 is TGTGCCAGCAGCTCGGATACAGGGGGATGGCAAGAGACCCAGTACTTC.

A note on this clonotype: This beta chain lies outside the target of a library built for alpha chains; its clone size means little. J is TRBJ2-1 and V is TRBV29-1; the match to TRBD1 covers 11 bases. CDR1 and CDR2 (germline): SQVTM, ANQGSEA. J was trimmed by 6 bases and V by 8 bases; bases with no gene match: 12. The CDR3 consists of 15 residues. The CDR3, as DNA: TGCAGCTGGACTAATACCGGGACAGGGGGCAATGAGCAGTTCTTC. Protein sequence: CSWTNTGTGGNEQFF.

A single count supports this clonotype. This beta chain is a stray sequence in a library constructed for alpha chains; its clone size is not meaningful. The chain links TRBV7-2 to TRBJ2-3; D is ambiguous. Germline CDR1 reads SGHTA; CDR2 reads FQGNSA. The ends were cut back, 5 bases at V and 1 base at J, with 19 bases in the middle. The CDR3 covers 17 residues. CDR3 amino acids: CASSRQQLSYGTDTQYF. The CDR3 nucleotides are TGTGCCAGCAGCCGTCAACAGCTTTCCTATGGCACAGATACGCAGTATTTT.